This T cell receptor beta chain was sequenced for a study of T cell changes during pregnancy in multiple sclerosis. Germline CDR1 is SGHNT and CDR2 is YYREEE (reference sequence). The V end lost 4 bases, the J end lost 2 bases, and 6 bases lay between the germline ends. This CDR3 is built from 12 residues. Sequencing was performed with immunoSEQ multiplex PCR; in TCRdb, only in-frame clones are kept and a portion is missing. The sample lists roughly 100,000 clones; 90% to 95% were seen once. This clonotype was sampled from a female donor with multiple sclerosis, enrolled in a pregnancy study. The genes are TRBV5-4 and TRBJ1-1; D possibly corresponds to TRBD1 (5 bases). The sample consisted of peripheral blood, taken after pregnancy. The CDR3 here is CASSGANTEAFF. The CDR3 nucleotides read TGTGCCAGCAGCGGGGCTAACACTGAAGCTTTCTTT.